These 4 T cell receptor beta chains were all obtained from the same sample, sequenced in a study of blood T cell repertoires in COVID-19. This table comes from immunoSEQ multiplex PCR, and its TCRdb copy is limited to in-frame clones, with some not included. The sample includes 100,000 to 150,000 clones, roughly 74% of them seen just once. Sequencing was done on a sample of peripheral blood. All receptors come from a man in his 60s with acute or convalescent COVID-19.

CDR3 nucleotide sequence: TGTGCGGGGAGCTCCTACAATGAGCAGTTCTTC. It encodes CAGSSYNEQFF. V gene TRBV30 combines with J gene TRBJ2-1, with D possibly matching TRBD2 (5 bases). CDR1 is GTSNPN and CDR2 is SVGIG in the germline V gene (reference sequence). The CDR3 sequence is 11 residues long.

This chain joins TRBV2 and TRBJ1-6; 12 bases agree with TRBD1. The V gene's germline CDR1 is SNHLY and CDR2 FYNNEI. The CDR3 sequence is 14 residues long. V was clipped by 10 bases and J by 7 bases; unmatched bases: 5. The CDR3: CATGTGGENSPLHF. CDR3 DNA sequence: TGTGCCACAGGGACAGGGGGCGAAAATTCACCCCTCCACTTT.

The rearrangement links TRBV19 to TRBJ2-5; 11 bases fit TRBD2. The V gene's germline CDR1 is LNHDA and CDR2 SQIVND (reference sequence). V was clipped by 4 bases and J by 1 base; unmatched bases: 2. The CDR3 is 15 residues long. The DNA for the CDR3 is TGTGCCAGTAGTAGTACTAGCGGGGGCCAAGAGACCCAGTACTTC. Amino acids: CASSSTSGGQETQYF.

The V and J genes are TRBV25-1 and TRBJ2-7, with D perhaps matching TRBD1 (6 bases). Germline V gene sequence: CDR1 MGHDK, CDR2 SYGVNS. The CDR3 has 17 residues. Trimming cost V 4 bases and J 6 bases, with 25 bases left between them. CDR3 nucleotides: TGTGCCAGCAGTGCATACCAGGGAACAGGGACCCTAACCGAGCAGTACTTC. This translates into CASSAYQGTGTLTEQYF.